This T cell receptor (beta chain) was retrieved from a study of CXCR3-negative and CXCR3-positive naive CD8 T cells. Findings and limits, study-wide: Against CXCR3-negative naive cells, CXCR3-positive naive cells showed more hydrophobic TRB CDR3s. The level of CXCR3 expression partially decreased after cryopreservation; the majority of assays used fresh PBMCs.

CDR1 is SQVTM, CDR2 ANQGSEA, per germline. This CDR3 is built from 14 residues. The study made its TRB cDNA libraries by 5' RACE, adding UMI labels. No DNA is given; TCRdb re-called the 5' RACE reads and lists each CDR3 protein once. This sample lists some 64,000 distinct CDR3 sequences; its ten largest clones have around 0.75%. Notes on this clonotype: Antigen unknown.

The sequence was collected from a human donor in good health. Some clones in this sample may be carry-over from other donors' samples. Source material: naive CXCR3+ CD8+ T cells from blood. The subset was: CD45RO-CCR7+CD27+CD95- naive CD8+ T cells expressing CXCR3 (TNR3+). This sequence joins TRBV29-1 and TRBJ2-3; TCRdb names TRBD2, which stays unverified in the absence of DNA. CDR3 residues: CSVTLASGTDTQYF.